This TCR beta chain was retrieved from a study of blood T cell repertoires in COVID-19. Study details: COVID-19 samples from acute and convalescent phases originated in the United States, Italy and Spain. Nucleic acid was either cDNA or gDNA, and it came from T cells, B-cell-depleted T cells, or PBMCs.

Original processing notes: Amplified reference gene primers provided the basis for estimating nucleated cell counts. Here immunoSEQ multiplex PCR was the method, and the copy in TCRdb shows in-frame clones only, minus some. The DNA was the basis for D and trimming; V, J and clone size are from that table. There are more than 25,000 clones in the sample; around 80% occur only once, and about an eighth lies in the top ten. Sequencing was performed on peripheral blood. This clonotype was sampled from a human donor in a cohort sampled during active COVID-19.

The CDR3 spells CASSPTGQQRETQYF. The CDR3 coding sequence is TGTGCCAGCAGCCCCACGGGACAGCAAAGAGAGACCCAGTACTTC. The rearrangement joins TRBV5-6 to TRBJ2-5, with 7 bases aligning to TRBD1. The CDR3 consists of 15 residues. Germline CDR1 and CDR2: SGHDT and YYEEEE. J was trimmed by 4 bases and V by 4 bases; bases with no gene match: 10.